This T cell receptor (beta chain) was profiled in a study of cytomegalovirus exposure and HLA in healthy donors. It was with 60 Vbeta and 13 Jbeta primers that the PCR ran. Clones were sequenced by immunoSEQ multiplex PCR, and TCRdb holds only the in-frame ones, with some missing. The profile shows roughly 60,000 clones, roughly four fifths of them singletons. Germline CDR1 LNHNV, CDR2 YYDKDF (reference sequence). This CDR3 has 18 amino acids. Trimming shortened V by 0 bases and J by 2 bases, and 14 bases separated the two germline ends. The rearrangement links TRBV15 to TRBJ2-6; D is perhaps TRBD2 (7 bases). Sequenced: PBMCs. This TCR came from a man under 40 in good health and CMV-seronegative. Here the CDR3 reads CATSRDGAGAAGANVLTF. The CDR3 DNA sequence: TGTGCCACCAGCAGAGATGGTGCGGGGGCGGCTGGGGCCAACGTCCTGACTTTC.